One sample yielded the 24 T cell receptor beta chains listed below, sequenced in a study of blood T cell repertoires in COVID-19. Produced via immunoSEQ multiplex PCR; TCRdb's table is partial and in-frame only. Altogether around 12,000 clones are present, nearly 90% being singletons, with the ten largest covering roughly 2.6%. The sample taken for sequencing was peripheral blood. The receptors derive from a human donor in a cohort sampled during active COVID-19.

The chain is built from TRBV7-2 and TRBJ1-5; 8 positions agree with TRBD1. With V trimmed by 3 bases and J by 4 bases, 2 bases remained unmatched. Looked up from germline, CDR1 is SGHTA and CDR2 is FQGNSA. This CDR3 spans 14 amino acids. This CDR3 is CASSFRTGNQPQHF. The CDR3, as DNA: TGTGCCAGCAGCTTTAGGACAGGGAATCAGCCCCAGCATTTT.

This clone appeared a single time. The chain couples TRBV4-3 to TRBJ2-1; possible D gene TRBD2, 6 bases. Per germline, CDR1 LGHNA and CDR2 YSLEER. This CDR3 is built from 15 residues. V lost 4 bases and J lost 0, with 10 bases in between. The CDR3 DNA is TGCGCCAGCAGCCGGGACTCAAGCTCCTACAATGAGCAGTTCTTC. It translates to CASSRDSSSYNEQFF.

The chain has TRBV9 and TRBJ1-2, with 10 bases fitting TRBD1. V lost 5 bases, J lost 7 bases, and 5 bases stayed unmatched. This CDR3 contains 13 residues. Germline CDR1 reads SGDLS; CDR2 reads YYNGEE. The CDR3: CASSRQGASGYTF. The CDR3 DNA is TGTGCCAGCAGTCGACAGGGGGCCTCTGGCTACACCTTC.

This clone was counted only a few times. This chain uses TRBV7-2 with TRBJ1-6; 7 bases match TRBD1. The CDR3 spans 15 residues. The V gene end was trimmed by 8 bases and the J gene end by 10 bases; junction bases not matched to a gene: 14. From germline, CDR1 is SGHTA and CDR2 FQGNSA. CDR3 sequence reads: CASRPGGGARSPLHF. In nucleotides, the CDR3 is TGTGCCAGCCGACCCGGAGGGGGCGCGAGGTCACCCCTCCACTTT.

This clone was found once. The chain carries TRBV11-1 and TRBJ1-2; TRBD1 matches 8 bases. This CDR3 region has 15 residues. Germline CDR1 reads SGHAT; CDR2 reads FQDESV (reference sequence). The V gene end was trimmed by 5 bases and the J gene end by 6 bases; junction bases not matched to a gene: 11. As DNA, the CDR3 is TGTGCCAGCAGCCGTGACAGGGGAGACCTCGATGGCTACACCTTC. Protein: CASSRDRGDLDGYTF.

This chain uses TRBV7-9 with TRBJ2-4, with 9 positions matching TRBD1. The CDR3 has 15 residues. Germline values: CDR1 SEHNR, CDR2 FQNEAQ (reference sequence). V trimming: 5 bases; J trimming: 8 bases; junction bases outside the gene matches: 10. Here the CDR3 reads CASSPGQGRSDIQYF. As DNA, the CDR3 is TGTGCCAGCAGCCCCGGACAGGGGAGGTCAGACATTCAGTACTTC.

Judged by abundance, this clone is medium-sized. The V call is TRBV6-5, the J call TRBJ1-5; D remains ambiguous. Deletions cut 0 bases from V and 1 base from J, with 7 bases between. The CDR3 covers 15 residues. Looked up from germline, CDR1 is MNHEY and CDR2 is SVGAGI. Here the CDR3 DNA reads TGTGCCAGCAGTTACTCTCAACAGAGCAATCAGCCCCAGCATTTT. As protein: CASSYSQQSNQPQHF.

The chain joins TRBV3-1 (or the pseudogene TRBV3-2) to TRBJ2-2; 9 bases agree with TRBD2. Trimming removed 3 bases from V and 3 bases from J; junction bases left unmatched: 5. Germline CDR1 is LGHDT and CDR2 is YNNKEL (reference sequence). The CDR3 has 16 residues. CDR3 loop: CASSQGTSGYTGELFF. The CDR3, as DNA: TGTGCCAGCAGCCAGGGAACTAGCGGGTACACCGGGGAGCTGTTTTTT.

The J gene is TRBJ2-1, the V gene TRBV4-3; 7 bases fit TRBD2. The germline V gene has CDR1 LGHNA and CDR2 YSLEER. V was pared by 0 bases and J by 2 bases, with 4 bases of the junction left unmatched. The CDR3 has 16 amino acids. The CDR3 region has the DNA TGCGCCAGCAGCCAAGATTGGGGGGGGGCCTACAATGAGCAGTTCTTC. It yields the protein CASSQDWGGAYNEQFF.

The rearrangement joins TRBV6-6 to TRBJ2-5, with D unresolved. Germline values: CDR1 MNHNY, CDR2 SVGAGI (reference sequence). This CDR3 has 11 residues. The germline V and J ends were trimmed by 5 bases and 4 bases, with 5 bases remaining between them. CDR3 sequence reads: CASSELETQYF. The CDR3 nucleotides are TGTGCCAGCAGTGAACTAGAGACCCAGTACTTC.

The chain couples TRBV6-2 or TRBV6-3 to TRBJ1-2, with TRBD1 as a possible D gene (5 bases). In germline, CDR1 is MNHEY, CDR2 SVGEGT. Trimming cost V 5 bases and J 6 bases, with 19 bases left between them. This CDR3 region has 15 residues. The CDR3 reads CASSQRIGATDGYTF. For the CDR3, the DNA is TGTGCCAGCAGTCAAAGGATAGGGGCAACGGATGGCTACACCTTC.

The CDR3 DNA follows: TGCGCCAGCACTTCGGCGGGCGGTGAGCAGTTCTTC. Protein: CASTSAGGEQFF. The rearrangement uses TRBV10-1 and TRBJ2-1; tentative D call: TRBD2 (5 bases). The germline V gene has CDR1 WNHNN and CDR2 SYGVQD (reference sequence). Trimming shortened V by 7 bases and J by 9 bases, and 13 bases separated the two germline ends. The CDR3 has 12 amino acids.

The chain links TRBV7-2 to TRBJ2-1, with 10 bases fitting TRBD2. There are 15 residues in the CDR3. V lost 1 base to trimming and J lost 4 bases; unmatched junction nucleotides: 1. The V gene's germline CDR1 is SGHTA and CDR2 FQGNSA. CDR3 DNA sequence: TGTGCCAGCAGCTTAGGAGCGGGGGGGTACAATGAGCAGTTCTTC. Its protein is CASSLGAGGYNEQFF.

The J gene is TRBJ1-2, the V gene TRBV11-3; D call uncertain. The CDR3 consists of 15 residues. The V and J ends lost 3 bases and 0 bases respectively, with 11 bases between them. Germline CDR1 SGHNT, CDR2 YENEEA. Written as DNA, the CDR3 is TGTGCCAGCAGCTTCGGACTCAAAGCTAACTATGGCTACACCTTC. Amino acid sequence: CASSFGLKANYGYTF.

The chain is built from TRBV7-3 and TRBJ2-3; D may be TRBD2 (6 bases). Trimming stripped 6 bases from V and 5 bases from J, with 18 bases between. CDR3 length equals 15 residues. Per the germline V gene, CDR1 is SGHTA and CDR2 is FQGTGA. CDR3 coding DNA: TGTGCCAGCAGTCGGGGGATTGGGGTAGAAGATACGCAGTATTTT. Its protein product is CASSRGIGVEDTQYF. Full variable domain (rest looked up from reference TRBV7-3 and TRBJ2-3): GAGVSQTPSNKVTEKGKYVELRCDPISGHTALYWYRQSLGQGPEFLIYFQGTGAADDSGLPNDRFFAVRPEGSVSTLKIQRTERGDSAVYLCASSRGIGVEDTQYFGPGTRLTVL.

This clone was counted only a few times. The rearrangement links TRBV19 to TRBJ2-7; 8 positions match TRBD1. Looked up from germline, CDR1 is LNHDA and CDR2 is SQIVND (reference sequence). With 5 bases clipped from V and 5 bases from J, the junction kept 11 bases outside the gene matches. CDR3 size: 15 residues. This CDR3 is CASSGPWTGSDEQYF. The CDR3 DNA is TGTGCCAGTAGTGGGCCCTGGACAGGGTCCGACGAGCAGTACTTC.

The rearrangement joins TRBV7-2 to TRBJ2-4; 10 nucleotides agree with TRBD2. This CDR3 spans 16 amino acids. Germline V CDR1 and CDR2: SGHTA, FQGNSA. With 4 bases clipped from V and 0 bases from J, the junction kept 3 bases outside the gene matches. Here the CDR3 reads CASSSLAGVAKNIQYF. CDR3 DNA sequence: TGTGCCAGCAGCTCCCTAGCGGGGGTAGCCAAAAACATTCAGTACTTC.

This clone was seen a few times. The chain joins TRBV4-1 to TRBJ2-6; D is uncertain. Trimming removed 0 bases from V and 0 bases from J, with 6 bases in between. This CDR3 has 16 residues. Per the germline V gene, CDR1 is MGHRA and CDR2 is YSYEKL. The CDR3 is CASSQERSSGANVLTF. CDR3 coding DNA: TGCGCCAGCAGCCAAGAGAGGAGCTCTGGGGCCAACGTCCTGACTTTC.

The chain joins TRBV9 to TRBJ1-1; TRBD1 agrees at 8 bases. Germline-derived CDR1 and CDR2 are SGDLS and YYNGEE. This CDR3 has 18 residues. With V trimmed by 1 base and J by 5 bases, 16 bases remained unmatched. In nucleotides, the CDR3 is TGTGCCAGCAGCGTAACTGACAGGGGTGTTGGGGGGTATACTGAAGCTTTCTTT. The encoded protein is CASSVTDRGVGGYTEAFF. The variable domain in full, with the rest retrieved from reference TRBV9 and TRBJ1-1, is DSGVTQTPKHLITATGQRVTLRCSPRSGDLSVYWYQQSLDQGLQFLIQYYNGEERAKGNILERFSAQQFPDLHSELNLSSLELGDSALYFCASSVTDRGVGGYTEAFFGQGTRLTVV.

The CDR3 DNA reads TGTGCCACCAGTGATTATCGGGGGGACCACACAGATACGCAGTATTTT. Its protein product is CATSDYRGDHTDTQYF. The gene calls are TRBV24-1 and TRBJ2-3; 7 bases are a match to TRBD2. Looked up from germline, CDR1 is KGHDR and CDR2 is SFDVKD. V lost 2 bases, J lost 2 bases, and 6 bases stayed unmatched. The CDR3 covers 16 residues.

This clone appeared a single time. The chain recombines TRBV19 with TRBJ2-1, with TRBD1 identical over 9 bases. The CDR3 sequence is 15 residues long. Germline CDR1 is LNHDA and CDR2 is SQIVND (reference sequence). J lost 3 bases, V lost 10 bases, and 10 bases had no gene match. The CDR3 region is CAKTPRDRVYNEQFF. The CDR3 region has the DNA TGTGCCAAGACCCCCCGGGACAGGGTCTACAATGAGCAGTTCTTC.

V gene TRBV19 combines with J gene TRBJ1-2; TRBD1 aligns across 12 bases. The V gene end was trimmed by 7 bases and the J gene end by 8 bases; junction bases not matched to a gene: 8. Germline CDR1 is LNHDA and CDR2 is SQIVND (reference sequence). This CDR3 contains 14 residues. The CDR3 loop reads CASKGQGARKGYTF. CDR3 in DNA: TGTGCCAGTAAGGGACAGGGGGCGCGAAAAGGCTACACCTTC.

This clone was detected a few times. The chain's CDR3 is CASSLFEAGYTEAFF. In DNA form, the CDR3 reads TGTGCCAGCAGCTTGTTCGAGGCAGGGTACACTGAAGCTTTCTTT. The chain combines TRBV11-3 with TRBJ1-1; tentative D call: TRBD1 (5 bases). Germline CDR1 and CDR2: SGHNT and YENEEA. The CDR3 is 15 residues long. The V end was cut by 3 bases, the J end by 3 bases, with 14 bases between.

This sequence joins TRBV29-1 and TRBJ1-1; 7 bases map to TRBD1. CDR3 length equals 14 residues. V dropped 0 bases and J dropped 3; count of bases not matched to a gene: 4. Germline lookup yields CDR1 SQVTM and CDR2 ANQGSEA. The CDR3 protein is CSVEEGGQYTEAFF. CDR3 bases: TGCAGCGTTGAAGAAGGGGGACAGTACACTGAAGCTTTCTTT.